The 16 T cell receptor beta chains presented below share a single source sample, sequenced in a study of blood T cell repertoires in COVID-19. Assay: immunoSEQ multiplex PCR; the TCRdb copy retains only in-frame clones and omits some. The repertoire holds 110,000 to 150,000 clones, with nearly 90% as singletons. The sample comprised peripheral blood. These receptors all stem from a man aged 70 or older with acute or convalescent COVID-19.

This sequence joins TRBV6-6 and TRBJ2-7, with a weak D call TRBD1 (5 bases). V gave up 5 bases and J gave up 0 bases, with 8 bases separating them. The CDR3 loop spans 13 amino acids. CDR1 and CDR2 from the germline V gene are MNHNY and SVGAGI (reference sequence). DNA for the CDR3: TGTGCCAGCAGTCGACAGTTCTCCTACGAGCAGTACTTC. Amino acid sequence: CASSRQFSYEQYF.

The rearrangement joins TRBV6-5 to TRBJ2-7; D unclear. Trimming pared 2 bases from V and 4 bases from J, leaving 9 bases between. This CDR3 spans 13 amino acids. Per the germline V gene, CDR1 is MNHEY and CDR2 is SVGAGI. CDR3 in DNA: TGTGCCAGCAGTTACCAAGCGAGATACGAGCAGTACTTC. The encoded protein is CASSYQARYEQYF.

The V call is TRBV19, the J call TRBJ1-5; 8 nucleotides match TRBD1. The CDR3 consists of 13 residues. Germline trimming cut 11 bases from V and 8 bases from J; bases unmatched to any gene: 11. Germline V gene lookup returns CDR1 LNHDA and CDR2 SQIVND (reference sequence). The CDR3 coding sequence is TGTGCCGGTTCGACAGGGGTCAAGGAGCCCCAGCATTTT. Translated, it gives CAGSTGVKEPQHF.

The V gene is TRBV28, the J gene TRBJ1-1; TRBD1 is a possible D gene (5 bases). Trimming left V 7 bases short and J 4 bases short, with 19 bases between. Per the germline V gene, CDR1 is MDHEN and CDR2 is SYDVKM. The CDR3 totals 15 residues. The CDR3, as DNA: TGTGCCAGCATATCCGCGGGAGGGGCGGGCACTGAAGCTTTCTTT. It yields the protein CASISAGGAGTEAFF.

This chain connects TRBV5-1 to TRBJ2-3; 10 bases map to TRBD2. Germline V gene lookup returns CDR1 SGHRS and CDR2 YFSETQ. This CDR3 contains 14 residues. J was trimmed by 5 bases and V by 0 bases; bases with no gene match: 0. Here the CDR3 DNA reads TGCGCCAGCAGCTTGGGGACTAGCGGAGATACGCAGTATTTT. It encodes CASSLGTSGDTQYF.

The chain recombines TRBV6-1 with TRBJ1-2, with 8 bases lining up with TRBD1. After removal of 1 base from V and 5 bases from J, the junction contained 6 bases not matched to a gene. From germline, CDR1 is MNHNS and CDR2 SASEGT. CDR3 length: 15 residues. Written as DNA, the CDR3 is TGTGCCAGCAGTGAAGTGACAGGGGCCTCTTATGGCTACACCTTC. It is translated as CASSEVTGASYGYTF.

This chain connects TRBV10-3 to TRBJ2-7; TRBD1 might be the D (7 bases). Trimming pared 2 bases from V and 3 bases from J, leaving 26 bases between. This CDR3 is built from 19 residues. Germline V gene lookup returns CDR1 ENHRY and CDR2 SYGVKD. The CDR3: CAISEPPGGSTTSFYEQYF. CDR3 sequence (DNA): TGTGCCATCAGTGAGCCCCCAGGGGGGTCAACCACCTCTTTCTACGAGCAGTACTTC.

The sample holds one count of this clone. The chain carries TRBV6-4 and TRBJ2-7; perhaps TRBD2 as D (5 bases). Germline V gene sequence: CDR1 MRHNA, CDR2 SNTAGT. V was pared by 6 bases and J by 6 bases, with 21 bases between. The CDR3 totals 15 residues. The CDR3 DNA reads TGTGCCAGCAGCCCGTTCGCGGGTGCCCCCCTCGAGCAGTACTTC. It translates to CASSPFAGAPLEQYF.

This rearrangement joins TRBV5-1 to TRBJ1-1; 7 bases are a match to TRBD1. V dropped 2 bases and J dropped 1; count of bases not matched to a gene: 5. This CDR3 has 15 residues. From germline, CDR1 is SGHRS and CDR2 YFSETQ. In DNA form, the CDR3 reads TGCGCCAGCAGCTTTCCGGACAGGAAGAACACTGAAGCTTTCTTT. This codes for CASSFPDRKNTEAFF. Full variable domain (missing parts from reference TRBV5-1 and TRBJ1-1): KAGVTQTPRYLIKTRGQQVTLSCSPISGHRSVSWYQQTPGQGLQFLFEYFSETQRNKGNFPGRFSGRQFSNSRSEMNVSTLELGDSALYLCASSFPDRKNTEAFFGQGTRLTVV.

Notes on this clone: Other nucleotide sequences in the sample specify the same CDR3. The V and J genes are TRBV7-9 and TRBJ2-5, with a possible D match to TRBD2 (6 bases). This CDR3 has 14 residues. Trimming cost V 4 bases and J 5 bases, with 14 bases left between them. Germline V CDR1 and CDR2: SEHNR, FQNEAQ (reference sequence). The CDR3 DNA follows: TGTGCCAGCAGCTCCCGGACAAGCGGGGAGACCCAGTACTTC. It codes for CASSSRTSGETQYF.

This clone has only one observation. The V and J genes are TRBV6-4 and TRBJ1-2; TRBD1 matches 9 bases. J was trimmed by 6 bases and V by 3 bases; bases with no gene match: 2. The CDR3 is 13 residues long. Germline values: CDR1 MRHNA, CDR2 SNTAGT. This CDR3 reads CASSDGTGHGYTF. The CDR3 DNA sequence: TGTGCCAGCAGTGATGGGACAGGGCATGGCTACACCTTC.

V and J are TRBV4-1 and TRBJ2-3; 8 nucleotides agree with TRBD1. Germline loops: CDR1 MGHRA, CDR2 YSYEKL. Trimming removed 4 bases from V and 5 bases from J; junction bases left unmatched: 14. The CDR3 runs to 17 residues. The CDR3: CASSRTGTGHREDTQYF. The CDR3 region has the DNA TGCGCCAGCAGCCGCACCGGGACAGGCCATAGGGAAGATACGCAGTATTTT.

V usage is TRBV4-1 and J usage is TRBJ1-1; D gene uncertain. The CDR3 consists of 17 residues. Deletions cut 4 bases from V and 1 base from J, with 19 bases between. Germline CDR1 MGHRA, CDR2 YSYEKL. The CDR3 is CASSPALGRGRNTEAFF. The CDR3 DNA reads TGCGCCAGCAGCCCTGCCCTCGGTAGAGGGAGGAACACTGAAGCTTTCTTT.

This clone was recorded once. This chain links TRBV24-1 with TRBJ2-7; 11 bases match TRBD1. V lost 5 bases, J lost 4 bases, and 6 bases stayed unmatched. The CDR3 extends over 15 amino acids. The germline V gene encodes CDR1 KGHDR and CDR2 SFDVKD. In nucleotides, the CDR3 is TGTGCCACCAGTGGCCCGGGACAGGGGGAGTACGAGCAGTACTTC. Its protein is CATSGPGQGEYEQYF.

To note about this clone: One junction end does not reproduce the germline sequence, and a read error may be involved. This chain joins TRBV5-1 and TRBJ1-5, with 7 bases identical to TRBD1. The CDR3 is 15 amino acids. The V gene's germline CDR1 is SGHRS and CDR2 YFSETQ. The CDR3 region is CASSLGDRENQPQHF. In nucleotides, the CDR3 is TGTGCCAGCAGCTTGGGAGACAGGGAAAATCAGCCCCAGCATTTT.

The rearrangement links TRBV6-5 to TRBJ2-7; 10 bases agree with TRBD1. The CDR3 runs 15 residues. Losses at the gene ends were 5 bases for V and 3 bases for J; bases not matched to a gene: 7. Germline V gene data show CDR1 as MNHEY and CDR2 as SVGAGI. CDR3 sequence reads: CASSQTGTGDYEQYF. The CDR3 DNA reads TGTGCCAGCAGTCAAACCGGGACAGGGGACTACGAGCAGTACTTC.